This T cell receptor beta chain derives from a study of blood T cell repertoires in COVID-19. The CDR3 totals 15 residues. J gave up 7 bases and V 7 bases, and 8 bases lay outside the gene matches. The V gene's germline CDR1 is LGHDT and CDR2 YNNKEL (reference sequence). Sequencing used immunoSEQ multiplex PCR; TCRdb keeps in-frame clones, though not all of them. The sample lists around 260,000 clones; around four fifths were seen once. The receptor was isolated from a man between 60 and 75 years old with acute or convalescent COVID-19. The material sequenced was peripheral blood. This chain uses TRBV3-1 (or the pseudogene TRBV3-2) with TRBJ1-6; 9 bases agree with TRBD1. The CDR3 loop reads CASTLAGQGNSPLHF. CDR3 DNA sequence: TGTGCCAGCACCCTAGCCGGACAGGGGAATTCACCCCTCCACTTT.